The sequence of this T cell receptor beta chain was determined in a study of CD8+ T cells in alopecia areata. Sequencing used cDNA as its template, made by extracting RNA and reverse transcribing it. The data were produced by immunoSEQ multiplex PCR, yet TCRdb's version contains in-frame clones alone and is incomplete. The table has more than 90,000 clones, about 58% seen once. CDR1 and CDR2 (germline): MNHNY, SVGAGI (reference sequence). With 2 bases removed from V and 2 bases from J, the gap between germline ends came to 7 bases. The CDR3 is 13 residues long. Treatment noted: oral pan-JAK inhibitor, 5-10 mg twice daily.

The chain couples TRBV6-6 to TRBJ2-7; D is uncertain. The sequence came from a human donor with alopecia areata. The sample was CD8+ T cells sorted from blood, taken at week 4, from a patient treated with tofacitinib. The CDR3 loop is CASSYPSTYEQYF. The CDR3, as DNA: TGTGCCAGCAGTTACCCCAGTACCTACGAGCAGTACTTC.